Presented here are 21 T cell receptor beta chains from one specimen sequenced in a study of STAT5B mutations in CD4+ large granular lymphocyte leukemia. Sequencing was performed with immunoSEQ multiplex PCR; in TCRdb, only in-frame clones are kept and a portion is missing. In the table there are about 37,000 clones, 65% to 70% of which are singletons. Sequences were obtained from CD4+ T cells from blood buffy coats. Receptor source: a human donor in good health.

CDR3 coding DNA: TGCAGCGTTGACACCTACAATGAGCAGTTCTTC. This sequence encodes CSVDTYNEQFF. V and J are TRBV29-1 and TRBJ2-1, with unresolved D. V dropped 3 bases and J dropped 2 bases, with 2 bases sitting between them. CDR1 and CDR2 from the germline V gene are SQVTM and ANQGSEA. This CDR3 has 11 residues.

V and J are TRBV27 and TRBJ2-3; D not resolved. The CDR3 is 12 residues long. Germline V gives CDR1 MNHEY, CDR2 SMNVEV (reference sequence). The germline V and J ends were trimmed by 6 bases and 1 base, with 5 bases remaining between them. This CDR3 is CASRAGTDTQYF. DNA for the CDR3: TGTGCCAGCAGGGCGGGCACAGATACGCAGTATTTT.

The chain uses TRBV7-2 and TRBJ1-1; TRBD1 agrees at 7 bases. CDR1 SGHTA and CDR2 FQGNSA come from the germline V gene. The CDR3 has 13 amino acids. With V trimmed by 5 bases and J by 4 bases, 4 bases remained unmatched. CDR3: CASSLQGLTEAFF. DNA of the CDR3: TGTGCCAGCAGCCTACAGGGGCTCACTGAAGCTTTCTTT.

The table lists this clone with a few counts. The CDR3 bases are TGCGCCAGCAGCCATCCCGGACAGGGATGGGAGACCCAGTACTTC. This translates into CASSHPGQGWETQYF. The J gene is TRBJ2-5, the V gene TRBV4-1, with 8 bases matching TRBD1. The CDR3 extends over 15 amino acids. Losses at the gene ends were 3 bases for V and 5 bases for J; bases not matched to a gene: 8. Germline V gene lookup returns CDR1 MGHRA and CDR2 YSYEKL.

The chain is built from TRBV6-6 and TRBJ1-2; D is perhaps TRBD1 (5 bases). The V and J ends lost 2 bases and 7 bases respectively, with 8 bases between them. CDR3 length: 12 residues. Germline CDR1 and CDR2: MNHNY and SVGAGI (reference sequence). The CDR3 DNA is TGTGCCAGCAGTTACGGGCAGGGTGGCTACACCTTC. It is translated as CASSYGQGGYTF.

This chain joins TRBV6-1 and TRBJ2-5, with 10 bases aligning to TRBD1. Germline CDR1 reads MNHNS; CDR2 reads SASEGT. The length of the CDR3 is 15 residues. After removal of 6 bases from V and 4 bases from J, the junction contained 8 bases not matched to a gene. The CDR3: CASRKGQGRPETQYF. CDR3 in DNA: TGTGCCAGCAGGAAGGGACAGGGGAGGCCAGAGACCCAGTACTTC.

The chain employs TRBV7-9 and TRBJ1-2; D is uncertain. The germline CDR1 and CDR2 sequences are SEHNR and FQNEAQ (reference sequence). The V end was cut by 6 bases, the J end by 3 bases, with 11 bases between. This CDR3 is 13 amino acids long. This CDR3 reads CASRRDGDYGYTF. The CDR3 DNA reads as TGTGCCAGCAGGCGCGACGGAGACTATGGCTACACCTTC.

The V gene is TRBV2, the J gene TRBJ1-2, with D unresolved. Between the trimmed V and J ends, which lost 0 bases and 6 bases, there was a span of 11 bases. Germline CDR1 reads SNHLY; CDR2 reads FYNNEI. The CDR3 covers 14 residues. The CDR3 nucleotides read TGTGCCAGCAGTGAAGCACCGGTCGCGCATGGCTACACCTTC. This codes for CASSEAPVAHGYTF.

V usage is TRBV28 and J usage is TRBJ2-7; D is unclear. From germline, CDR1 is MDHEN and CDR2 SYDVKM. V lost 7 bases to trimming and J lost 3 bases, with 7 bases between them. CDR3 size: 11 residues. CDR3 region: CASTLNYEQYF. For the CDR3, the DNA is TGTGCCAGCACCCTAAACTACGAGCAGTACTTC.

The chain has TRBV5-8 and TRBJ2-2, with D hard to call. The CDR3 covers 16 residues. Trimming left V 5 bases short and J 1 base short, with 15 bases between. From germline, CDR1 is SGHTS and CDR2 YDEGEE. The CDR3 DNA reads as TGTGCCAGCAGATTCCAGTTCGACATGAACACCGGGGAGCTGTTTTTT. Amino acid sequence: CASRFQFDMNTGELFF.

The genes are TRBV7-8 and TRBJ2-2; D unclear. V was clipped by 5 bases and J by 4 bases, with 11 bases between them. The V gene's germline CDR1 is SGHVS and CDR2 FQNEAQ. The CDR3 has 14 amino acids. CDR3 protein: CASSLTSFTGELFF. CDR3 DNA sequence: TGTGCCAGCAGCCTTACGAGTTTCACCGGGGAGCTGTTTTTT.

The chain carries TRBV28 and TRBJ1-5, with 9 bases identical to TRBD1. Trimming at V came to 4 bases and at J to 4 bases, leaving 5 bases not matched to a gene. The CDR3 length is 15 residues. Germline V CDR1 and CDR2: MDHEN, SYDVKM. Written as DNA, the CDR3 is TGTGCCAGCAGTTCGACCGGGACAGGGAATCAGCCCCAGCATTTT. The encoded protein is CASSSTGTGNQPQHF.

The chain uses TRBV9 and TRBJ2-1; possible D gene TRBD1, 5 bases. Trimming pared 3 bases from V and 6 bases from J, leaving 13 bases between. This CDR3 has 14 amino acids. Germline CDR1 is SGDLS and CDR2 is YYNGEE. This chain's CDR3 is CASSARQGGNEQFF. CDR3 nucleotides: TGTGCCAGCAGCGCCCGGCAGGGTGGCAATGAGCAGTTCTTC. The full variable domain, its missing parts supplied by reference TRBV9 and TRBJ2-1, is DSGVTQTPKHLITATGQRVTLRCSPRSGDLSVYWYQQSLDQGLQFLIQYYNGEERAKGNILERFSAQQFPDLHSELNLSSLELGDSALYFCASSARQGGNEQFFGPGTRLTVL.

The rearrangement links TRBV6-1 to TRBJ1-5; 7 bases fit TRBD1. Germline loops: CDR1 MNHNS, CDR2 SASEGT. This CDR3 region has 17 residues. V shed 4 bases and J 0 bases; nucleotides not matched to a gene: 9. This chain's CDR3 is CASSARTGQNSNQPQHF. The CDR3 DNA reads TGTGCCAGCAGTGCCCGGACGGGACAGAATAGCAATCAGCCCCAGCATTTT.

This chain uses TRBV6-1 with TRBJ1-1, with D hard to call. Per the germline V gene, CDR1 is MNHNS and CDR2 is SASEGT. The length of the CDR3 is 14 residues. The V and J ends lost 3 bases and 2 bases respectively, with 10 bases between them. This CDR3 reads CASSESLANTEAFF. CDR3 DNA: TGTGCCAGCAGTGAGAGTTTGGCTAACACTGAAGCTTTCTTT.

This clone was seen more than once but under ten times. V usage is TRBV2 and J usage is TRBJ1-2; 7 nucleotides agree with TRBD1. CDR1 and CDR2 from the germline V gene are SNHLY and FYNNEI. The CDR3 spans 14 residues. After removal of 5 bases from V and 6 bases from J, the junction contained 9 bases not matched to a gene. The CDR3 DNA sequence: TGTGCCAGCAGTCCAGACGGACAGGCGGATGGCTACACCTTC. This sequence encodes CASSPDGQADGYTF.

The gene calls are TRBV7-8 and TRBJ2-1; TRBD1 or TRBD2 may be the D gene (6 bases each). Between the trimmed V and J ends, which lost 2 bases and 4 bases, there was a span of 15 bases. The CDR3 is 16 amino acids. Germline V gene lookup returns CDR1 SGHVS and CDR2 FQNEAQ. For the CDR3, the DNA is TGTGCCAGCAGCTTAATGGACCAAGGGGGGTACAATGAGCAGTTCTTC. Its protein is CASSLMDQGGYNEQFF.

This chain connects TRBV7-9 to TRBJ1-2; TRBD1 aligns across 8 bases. Germline assignment: CDR1 SEHNR and CDR2 FQNEAQ (reference sequence). CDR3 size: 13 residues. V gave up 5 bases and J gave up 7 bases; unmatched junction bases: 6. DNA for the CDR3: TGTGCCAGCAGCGCCAGGACAGGGTCTGGCTACACCTTC. Its protein product is CASSARTGSGYTF.

V gene TRBV25-1 combines with J gene TRBJ1-6, with D tentatively TRBD1 (6 bases). V was trimmed by 2 bases and J by 10 bases, leaving 12 bases between them. Germline-derived CDR1 and CDR2 are MGHDK and SYGVNS. This CDR3 is 14 amino acids long. The CDR3 nucleotides are TGTGCCAGCAGTGAAGCCAGGGGAGAATCACCCCTCCACTTT. This encodes CASSEARGESPLHF. Drawing the rest from reference TRBV25-1 and TRBJ1-6, the complete variable domain is EADIYQTPRYLVIGTGKKITLECSQTMGHDKMYWYQQDPGMELHLIHYSYGVNSTEKGDLSSESTVSRIRTEHFPLTLESARPSHTSQYLCASSEARGESPLHFGNGTRLTVT.

This chain joins TRBV10-3 and TRBJ2-1; TRBD2 might be the D (5 bases). Germline lookup yields CDR1 ENHRY and CDR2 SYGVKD. Trimming removed 3 bases at V and 8 bases at J, with 17 bases between. This CDR3 region has 15 residues. The DNA of the CDR3 is TGTGCCATCAGTGATTCGAAACTAGACTTGGATGAGCAGTTCTTC. Amino acid sequence: CAISDSKLDLDEQFF.

The table lists this clone with a few counts. J is TRBJ1-2 and V is TRBV6-5; possibly TRBD1 for D (5 bases). This CDR3 is 12 amino acids long. Trimming took off 7 bases at V and 4 bases at J, with 10 bases between the two ends. Germline V gene data show CDR1 as MNHEY and CDR2 as SVGAGI. In nucleotides, the CDR3 is TGTGCCAGCAAGCAGGGTCTCTATGGCTACACCTTC. Encoded protein: CASKQGLYGYTF.